The 3 T cell receptor beta chains given below trace back to one sample, sequenced in a study of blood T cell repertoires in COVID-19. Sequencing was performed with immunoSEQ multiplex PCR; in TCRdb, only in-frame clones are kept and a portion is missing. This table has some 360,000 clones, about 87% appearing once. Sequencing input: peripheral blood. The receptors originated from a woman aged 55 to 70 with COVID-19, enrolled during active disease.

The chain links TRBV4-2 to TRBJ2-7; D is undetermined. Germline loops: CDR1 LGHNA, CDR2 YNFKEQ. This CDR3 is 16 amino acids long. V lost 6 bases to trimming and J lost 0 bases, with 18 bases between them. The CDR3 DNA follows: TGTGCCAGCAGTCGCTCTCACAGATTGGACTCCTACGAGCAGTACTTC. The encoded protein is CASSRSHRLDSYEQYF.

The V call is TRBV19, the J call TRBJ2-1; TRBD2 is a possible D gene (6 bases). Per the germline V gene, CDR1 is LNHDA and CDR2 is SQIVND (reference sequence). The CDR3 length is 15 residues. The V and J ends lost 3 bases and 0 bases respectively, with 9 bases between them. The DNA for the CDR3 is TGTGCCAGTAGTATCGGGAGTATCTCCTACAATGAGCAGTTCTTC. Translating it yields CASSIGSISYNEQFF.

The CDR3 DNA follows: TGTGCCAGCAGCTTAGTCGGGGATTACTATGGCTACACCTTC. Amino acid sequence: CASSLVGDYYGYTF. J is TRBJ1-2 and V is TRBV7-8; D unresolved. This CDR3 comprises 14 residues. V lost 1 base, J lost 3 bases, and 9 bases lay in between. Germline assignment: CDR1 SGHVS and CDR2 FQNEAQ.